A selection of T cell receptor beta chains follows, all from one sample in a study of T cell responses to AZD1222 COVID-19 vaccine. Only in-frame clones appear in the TCRdb table, and some are missing; sequencing was by immunoSEQ multiplex PCR. The table records tens of thousands of clones, around 77% of them present only once. Source: peripheral blood, taken 28 days after the second dose of the MenACWY control vaccine. These receptors originate from an adult who received the MenACWY meningococcal vaccine as a control. Both conserved end residues are part of each CDR3. Each record gives: J gene, V gene, D gene, clone size, CDR3 protein, CDR3 DNA. A D gene is named only where the DNA matches it firmly. For some rows the clone size is stated as once, few or many, or as a class when expanded; others skip it.

TRBJ1-4	TRBV20-1	TRBD1	.	CSASPPGQGGEKLFF	TGCAGTGCTAGTCCTCCGGGACAGGGAGGGGAAAAACTGTTTTTT
TRBJ1-2	TRBV28	.	.	CASREPQGGNYGYTF	TGTGCCAGCAGGGAGCCACAGGGTGGGAACTATGGCTACACCTTC
TRBJ2-3	TRBV5-6	.	.	CASSLGRREEDTQYF	TGTGCCAGCAGCTTGGGTCGCAGGGAGGAAGATACGCAGTATTTT
TRBJ1-1	TRBV12-3/TRBV12-4	.	.	CASRSGRYTEAFF	TGTGCCAGCAGATCCGGACGGTACACTGAAGCTTTCTTT
TRBJ1-1	TRBV19	.	.	CASSIDALNTEAFF	TGTGCCAGTAGTATCGACGCGCTGAACACTGAAGCTTTCTTT
TRBJ1-3	TRBV2	.	.	CASRGGDSGNTIYF	TGTGCCAGCAGGGGGGGTGACTCTGGAAACACCATATATTTT
TRBJ1-1	TRBV11-2	.	once	CASSLRAKPAPGTEAFF	TGTGCCAGCAGCTTACGAGCCAAACCGGCCCCGGGCACTGAAGCTTTCTTT
TRBJ1-5	TRBV3-1/TRBV3-2	.	.	CASSPNGQGSQPQHF	TGTGCCAGCAGCCCGAACGGGCAGGGTTCGCAGCCCCAGCATTTT
TRBJ2-1	TRBV27	.	.	CASGPRINEQFF	TGTGCCAGCGGCCCGAGGATTAATGAGCAGTTCTTC
TRBJ1-2	TRBV20-1	.	few	CSARGDGYTF	TGCAGTGCTAGGGGTGATGGCTACACCTTC
TRBJ1-1	TRBV3-1/TRBV3-2	TRBD1	.	CASKGQMNTEAFF	TGTGCCAGCAAGGGACAGATGAACACTGAAGCTTTCTTT
TRBJ1-1	TRBV5-1	.	.	CASSYPGAEAFF	TGCGCCAGCAGCTATCCGGGGGCTGAAGCTTTCTTT
TRBJ2-4	TRBV28	TRBD1	.	CASGTGVAKNIQYF	TGTGCCAGCGGTACAGGGGTCGCCAAAAACATTCAGTACTTC
TRBJ2-1	TRBV7-9	.	.	CASSLLGWDNEQFF	TGTGCCAGCAGCTTATTGGGGTGGGACAATGAGCAGTTCTTC
TRBJ1-2	TRBV20-1	TRBD1	.	CSASRDRVIYGYTF	TGCAGTGCTAGTCGAGACAGGGTGATCTATGGCTACACCTTC
TRBJ2-7	TRBV9	TRBD2	once	CASSEGLAGLEQYF	TGTGCCAGCAGCGAGGGACTAGCGGGACTCGAGCAGTACTTC
TRBJ1-2	TRBV12-3/TRBV12-4	.	.	CATVPGVGGYTF	TGTGCCACCGTCCCGGGGGTCGGGGGCTACACCTTC
TRBJ2-1	TRBV7-2	.	.	CASSSPAYNEQFF	TGTGCCAGCAGCTCACCAGCGTACAATGAGCAGTTCTTC
TRBJ2-5	TRBV11-3	.	.	CASSLGDTPQETQYF	TGTGCCAGCAGCTTAGGGGACACCCCGCAAGAGACCCAGTACTTC
TRBJ1-1	TRBV11-2	.	few	CASSPEWENTEAFF	TGTGCCAGCAGCCCAGAGTGGGAGAACACTGAAGCTTTCTTT
TRBJ2-2	TRBV5-6	.	few	CASSLALVPRFTGELFF	TGTGCCAGCAGCTTGGCCTTGGTGCCACGATTCACCGGGGAGCTGTTTTTT
TRBJ1-4	TRBV7-9	TRBD1	.	CASSPGTAATNEKLFF	TGTGCCAGCAGCCCCGGGACAGCTGCAACTAATGAAAAACTGTTTTTT
TRBJ1-1	TRBV30	.	few	CAWSNRLGTEAFF	TGTGCCTGGAGTAACAGGCTGGGGACTGAAGCTTTCTTT
TRBJ1-1	TRBV6-5	.	.	CASSYPNTEAFF	TGTGCCAGCAGTTACCCGAACACTGAAGCTTTCTTT
TRBJ1-1	TRBV28	TRBD1	.	CASSSGQGNTEAFF	TGTGCCAGCAGTTCTGGACAGGGTAACACTGAAGCTTTCTTT
TRBJ1-4	TRBV19	.	.	CASSSISRGASNEKLFF	TGTGCCAGTAGTAGTATTAGCAGGGGCGCGTCTAATGAAAAACTGTTTTTT
TRBJ2-7	TRBV11-2	.	.	CASSLTSPQDSYEQYF	TGTGCCAGCAGCTTAACCTCTCCCCAGGACTCCTACGAGCAGTACTTC
TRBJ1-1	TRBV29-1	TRBD1	few	CSVHTGGINTEAFF	TGCAGCGTACATACAGGGGGCATAAACACTGAAGCTTTCTTT
TRBJ1-5	TRBV5-6	.	.	CASSRGFWGGSNQPQHF	TGTGCCAGCAGCCGAGGCTTTTGGGGTGGAAGCAATCAGCCCCAGCATTTT
TRBJ1-4	TRBV15	TRBD1	.	CATSWDGQGGEKLFF	TGTGCCACCAGCTGGGACGGACAGGGCGGTGAAAAACTGTTTTTT
TRBJ2-5	TRBV12-3/TRBV12-4	.	.	CASSFYGETQYF	TGTGCCAGCAGTTTTTACGGGGAGACCCAGTACTTC
TRBJ2-7	TRBV12-3/TRBV12-4	TRBD2	.	CASSGGSGNEQYF	TGTGCCAGCAGTGGCGGGAGTGGGAACGAGCAGTACTTC
TRBJ2-7	TRBV19	TRBD1	.	CASRNFRDRGEGEQYF	TGTGCCAGTAGAAACTTCCGGGACAGGGGAGAAGGCGAGCAGTACTTC
TRBJ1-4	TRBV30	TRBD1	.	CAWSAPGTGGEKLFF	TGTGCCTGGAGTGCCCCCGGGACAGGGGGCGAAAAACTGTTTTTT
TRBJ1-2	TRBV6-5	.	.	CASRDRRRDYGYTF	TGTGCCAGCAGGGATCGTAGGAGGGACTATGGCTACACCTTC
TRBJ1-2	TRBV27	.	once	CASSLGREYGYTF	TGTGCCAGCAGTTTAGGGCGGGAGTATGGCTACACCTTC
TRBJ1-5	TRBV30	.	.	CAWKSRSRDNQPQHF	TGTGCCTGGAAGAGTCGGAGCAGGGACAATCAGCCCCAGCATTTT
TRBJ1-1	TRBV4-1	.	.	CASSQDHGTAFF	TGCGCCAGCAGCCAAGATCATGGGACAGCTTTCTTT
TRBJ1-5	TRBV6-5	.	.	CASTLEASPSQPQHF	TGTGCCAGCACCCTAGAGGCGTCCCCCTCTCAGCCCCAGCATTTT
TRBJ2-3	TRBV24-1	TRBD1	.	CATSDLRDRGTDTQYF	TGTGCCACCAGTGACCTAAGGGACAGGGGCACAGATACGCAGTATTTT
TRBJ2-6	TRBV28	.	.	CASSPPTSGANVLTF	TGTGCCAGCAGCCCTCCAACCTCTGGGGCCAACGTCCTGACTTTC
TRBJ2-2	TRBV5-1	TRBD2	few	CASSFSSSLAGTGELFF	TGCGCCAGCAGTTTTAGTAGTTCGCTAGCGGGGACCGGGGAGCTGTTTTTT
TRBJ2-3	TRBV6-4	TRBD2	once	CASSEVETSGLGGTDTQYF	TGTGCCAGCAGTGAAGTTGAGACTAGCGGATTGGGGGGCACAGATACGCAGTATTTT
TRBJ1-5	TRBV18	.	.	CASSPSGDQPQHF	TGTGCCAGCTCACCATCAGGGGATCAGCCCCAGCATTTT
TRBJ2-1	TRBV2	.	.	CASTPGPLSSYNEQFF	TGTGCCAGCACCCCCGGACCGCTGAGCTCCTACAATGAGCAGTTCTTC
TRBJ1-5	TRBV5-1	.	.	CASSAGSNQPQHF	TGCGCCAGCAGTGCGGGCAGCAATCAGCCCCAGCATTTT
TRBJ2-1	TRBV5-1	.	few	CASSLGRRSYNEQFF	TGCGCCAGCAGCTTGGGCCGGCGATCCTACAATGAGCAGTTCTTC
TRBJ1-4	TRBV5-1	.	.	CASSLGVGQLNEKLFF	TGCGCCAGCAGCTTAGGGGTAGGGCAGCTTAATGAAAAACTGTTTTTT
TRBJ2-2	TRBV27	.	.	CASSYSGNTGELFF	TGTGCCAGCAGTTATAGCGGGAACACCGGGGAGCTGTTTTTT
TRBJ2-1	TRBV28	.	.	CASSPPGSTRNEQFF	TGTGCCAGCAGCCCACCGGGATCAACGAGAAATGAGCAGTTCTTC
TRBJ2-5	TRBV30	TRBD2	.	CAWSSPGGAGETQYF	TGTGCCTGGAGCTCCCCGGGGGGGGCGGGAGAGACCCAGTACTTC
TRBJ2-1	TRBV28	TRBD2	few	CASSLWREGTYNEQFF	TGTGCCAGCAGTTTATGGCGGGAGGGAACCTACAATGAGCAGTTCTTC
TRBJ1-2	TRBV5-4	.	large	CASSLGPGDLNYGYTF	TGTGCCAGCAGCCTGGGCCCAGGGGATCTTAACTATGGCTACACCTTC
TRBJ1-6	TRBV12-3/TRBV12-4	.	.	CASRMENSPLHF	TGTGCCAGCAGAATGGAAAATTCACCCCTCCACTTT
TRBJ2-3	TRBV29-1	.	.	CSVEEWRGRTDTQYF	TGCAGCGTTGAAGAATGGCGGGGGCGCACAGATACGCAGTATTTT
TRBJ2-4	TRBV28	TRBD1	.	CASSLWYGGQGAKNIQYF	TGTGCCAGCAGTCTATGGTATGGGGGACAGGGGGCCAAAAACATTCAGTACTTC